The rows below give T cell receptor beta chains drawn from one sample of a study of OX40 agonist ivuxolimab in advanced cancers. Sequencing was performed with immunoSEQ multiplex PCR; in TCRdb, only in-frame clones are kept and a portion is missing. Here the sample spans tens of thousands of clones, 70% to 90% being singletons. Sample: CD4+ or CD8+ T cells sorted from blood, taken in a trial of the OX40 agonist ivuxolimab. These receptors were obtained from an adult with an advanced solid tumor such as melanoma, head and neck, liver or kidney cancer. CDR3s include the opening cysteine and the closing phenylalanine or tryptophan. A D gene is named only where the DNA matches it firmly. Size is stated for part of the rows, as once, few or many counts, or as a class when the clone is expanded.

>TRBD1|TRBJ1-4|TRBV28|NA
TGTGCCAGCACCCGGGGGGGACAGGTTGAAAAACTGTTTTTT
CASTRGGQVEKLFF
>NA|TRBJ2-7|TRBV10-3|NA
TGTGCCATCAGTTCTAGAAAGGAGGGTAGCGGCTCCTACGAGCAGTACTTC
CAISSRKEGSGSYEQYF
>NA|TRBJ1-5|TRBV28|NA
TGTGCCAGCAGTTTATCGACGGGGAATCAGCCCCAGCATTTT
CASSLSTGNQPQHF
>NA|TRBJ2-3|TRBV5-1|NA
TGCGCCAGCAGCGGGCAAGGCCCCACAGATACGCAGTATTTT
CASSGQGPTDTQYF
>NA|TRBJ1-5|TRBV30|NA
TGTGCCTGGAGTCCTCAGGGGCACCAGCCCCAGCATTTT
CAWSPQGHQPQHF
>NA|TRBJ1-2|TRBV9|once
TGTGCCAGCAGCCCCAGGGTAGGTGGTGGCTACACCTTC
CASSPRVGGGYTF
>NA|TRBJ1-1|TRBV7-2|few
TGTGCCAGCAGCCCGGGACCCCGATTCCGGCGGAACACTGAAGCTTTCTTT
CASSPGPRFRRNTEAFF
>NA|TRBJ2-1|TRBV10-3|NA
TGTGCCATCAGTGGAGAGAGGGGGGCCGGCAATGAGCAGTTCTTC
CAISGERGAGNEQFF
>TRBD2|TRBJ2-7|TRBV6-6|NA
TGTGCCAGCGACAGTCCGGGACTAGCGGGTAGCGAGCAGTACTTC
CASDSPGLAGSEQYF
>NA|TRBJ2-7|TRBV4-3|NA
TGCGCCAGCAGCCAAGAGTGGATTAGCTCCTACGAGCAGTACTTC
CASSQEWISSYEQYF
>TRBD2|TRBJ2-1|TRBV5-1|NA
TGCGCCAGCAGCACACGACTAGCGGGAAATGGTAATGAGCAGTTCTTC
CASSTRLAGNGNEQFF
>NA|TRBJ2-5|TRBV7-6|NA
TGTGCCAGCAATTTGCTGGAATTCGGGGAGACCCAGTACTTC
CASNLLEFGETQYF
>TRBD2|TRBJ2-1|TRBV9|NA
TGTGCCAGCAGCGTAGGACTAGCGGGAGATGAGCAGTTCTTC
CASSVGLAGDEQFF
>NA|TRBJ2-7|TRBV20-1|NA
TGCAGTGCATTAGCGGACGAGCAGTACTTC
CSALADEQYF
>TRBD2|TRBJ2-7|TRBV6-1|NA
TGTGCCAGCAGTGGTATCCGACTAGCGGGGGGACTATACGAGCAGTACTTC
CASSGIRLAGGLYEQYF
>TRBD2|TRBJ2-5|TRBV7-6|NA
TGTGCCAGCAGCTTAGATGGCGGGGGGCCCCTAAGGGGGACCCAGTACTTC
CASSLDGGGPLRGTQYF
>NA|TRBJ1-2|TRBV25-1|NA
TGTGCCAGCAGTGAAGGTAACAGCATCTATGGCTACACCTTC
CASSEGNSIYGYTF
>NA|TRBJ1-2|TRBV20-1|NA
TGCAGTGCTACACAGGGACCTGGCTACACCTTC
CSATQGPGYTF
>NA|TRBJ2-6|TRBV19|once
TGTGCCAGTGGGAATCCGAACTCTGGGGCCAACGTCCTGACTTTC
CASGNPNSGANVLTF
>NA|TRBJ2-7|TRBV2|NA
TGTGCCAGCAGAGAGAACTACGAGCAGTACTTC
CASRENYEQYF
>NA|TRBJ2-4|TRBV7-2|once
TGTGCCAGCAGCTTAGCCGGGGGGCTTAAAAACATTCAGTACTTC
CASSLAGGLKNIQYF
>NA|TRBJ1-5|TRBV5-5|NA
TGTGCCAGCAGCTTAGGACTTCAGGGGTATCAGCCCCAGCATTTT
CASSLGLQGYQPQHF
>NA|TRBJ2-1|TRBV21-1|NA
TGTGCCAGCAGCAAAGGGCTAGCGGTGGACAATGAGCAGTTCTTC
CASSKGLAVDNEQFF
>NA|TRBJ1-3|TRBV5-1|NA
TGCGCCAGCAGCTTGGAGTGGAGACAGGGAAACACCATATATTTT
CASSLEWRQGNTIYF